This T cell receptor beta chain is from a study of T-cell reconstitution after alpha-beta-depleted transplantation in children. As it was prepared, the TCRbeta library received unique molecular identifiers. TCRdb called the PCR reads again in MiXCR, with one record for every CDR3 protein. The sample has fewer than 700,000 distinct CDR3 sequences; 10% to 15% are singletons. Notes on the study in general: T-cell numbers and diversity one year post-transplant derived largely from freshly generated T cells. Some patients showed high day-60 TCRbeta diversity, which derived from surviving recipient T cells and thymic progenitors. In patients about two months after transplant, alpha-beta T cells reportedly arose from several hundred expanded graft clones.

Trimming removed 9 bases from V and 3 bases from J, with 12 bases in between. CDR3 length: 13 residues. CDR1 is ENHRY, CDR2 SYGVKD, per germline. With respect to this clonotype: Its antigen is currently unknown.

The clonotype originates from a male patient between 10 and 17 years old who had a stem cell transplant for acute myeloid leukemia, so the T cells may come from the graft donor. This specimen was PBMCs, mostly from graft donor cells, taken 360 days after TCRalphabeta/CD19-depleted stem cell transplant. The gene calls are TRBV10-3 and TRBJ1-5, with TRBD1 as a possible D gene (5 bases). The CDR3 DNA is TGTGCCATGAGGACGGGGCCCAATCAGCCCCAGCATTTT. It is translated as CAMRTGPNQPQHF.